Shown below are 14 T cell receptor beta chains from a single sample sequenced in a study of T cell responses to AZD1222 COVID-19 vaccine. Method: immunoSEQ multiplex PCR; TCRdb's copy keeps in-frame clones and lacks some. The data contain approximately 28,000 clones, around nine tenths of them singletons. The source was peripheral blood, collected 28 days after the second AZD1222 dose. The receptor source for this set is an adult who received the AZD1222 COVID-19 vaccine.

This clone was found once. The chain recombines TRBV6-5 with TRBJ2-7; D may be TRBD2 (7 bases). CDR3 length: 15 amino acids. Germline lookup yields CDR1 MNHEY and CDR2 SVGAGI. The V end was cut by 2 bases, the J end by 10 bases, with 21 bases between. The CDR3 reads CASSYGQGGGYEQYF. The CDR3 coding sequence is TGTGCCAGCAGTTACGGTCAGGGAGGGGGTTATGAACAGTACTTC.

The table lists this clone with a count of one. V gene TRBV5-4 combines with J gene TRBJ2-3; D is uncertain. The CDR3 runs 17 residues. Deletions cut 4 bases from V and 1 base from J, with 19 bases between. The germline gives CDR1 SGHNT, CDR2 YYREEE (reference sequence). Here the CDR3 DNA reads TGTGCCAGCAGCGTACAACCCCGGGCTACGGGCACAGATACGCAGTATTTT. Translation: CASSVQPRATGTDTQYF.

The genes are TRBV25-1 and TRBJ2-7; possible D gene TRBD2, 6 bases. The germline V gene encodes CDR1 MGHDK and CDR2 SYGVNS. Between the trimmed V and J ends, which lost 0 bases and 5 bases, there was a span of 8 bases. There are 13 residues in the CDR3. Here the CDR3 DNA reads TGTGCCAGCAGTGAATATGGAGGGAACGAGCAGTACTTC. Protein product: CASSEYGGNEQYF.

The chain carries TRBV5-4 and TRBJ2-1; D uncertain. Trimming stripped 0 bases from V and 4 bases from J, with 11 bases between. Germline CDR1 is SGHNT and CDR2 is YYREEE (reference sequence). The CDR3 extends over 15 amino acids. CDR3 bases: TGTGCCAGCAGCTTGGATCCGGCGAAATACAATGAGCAGTTCTTC. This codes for CASSLDPAKYNEQFF.

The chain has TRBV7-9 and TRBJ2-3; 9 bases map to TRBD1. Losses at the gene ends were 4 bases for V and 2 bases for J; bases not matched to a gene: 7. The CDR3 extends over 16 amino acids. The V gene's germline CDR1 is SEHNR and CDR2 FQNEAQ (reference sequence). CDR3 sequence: CASSSYRGRNTDTQYF. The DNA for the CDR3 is TGTGCCAGCAGCTCTTACAGGGGGCGTAACACAGATACGCAGTATTTT.

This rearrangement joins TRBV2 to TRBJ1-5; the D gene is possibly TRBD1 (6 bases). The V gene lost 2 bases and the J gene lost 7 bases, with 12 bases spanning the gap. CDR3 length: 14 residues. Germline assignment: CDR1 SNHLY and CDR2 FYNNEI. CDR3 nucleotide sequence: TGTGCCAGCAGTGAAAGGGGGGCTCGGCAGCCCCAGCATTTT. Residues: CASSERGARQPQHF.

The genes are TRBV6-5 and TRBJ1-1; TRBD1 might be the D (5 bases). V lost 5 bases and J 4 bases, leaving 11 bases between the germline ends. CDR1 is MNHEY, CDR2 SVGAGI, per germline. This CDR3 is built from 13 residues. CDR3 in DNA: TGTGCCAGCAGTCCCACAGGATCCACTGAAGCTTTCTTT. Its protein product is CASSPTGSTEAFF.

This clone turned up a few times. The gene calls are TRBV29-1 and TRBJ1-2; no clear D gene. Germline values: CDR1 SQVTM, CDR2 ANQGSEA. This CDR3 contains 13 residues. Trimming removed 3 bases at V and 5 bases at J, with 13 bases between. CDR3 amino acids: CSVEDLPLYGYTF. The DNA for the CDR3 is TGCAGCGTTGAGGATCTCCCCTTGTATGGCTACACCTTC.

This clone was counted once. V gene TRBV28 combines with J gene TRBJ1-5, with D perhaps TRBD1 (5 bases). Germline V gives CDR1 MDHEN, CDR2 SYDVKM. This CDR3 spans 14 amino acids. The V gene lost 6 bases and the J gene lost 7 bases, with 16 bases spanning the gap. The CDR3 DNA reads TGTGCCAGCAGGGGGACGGCGGCATTACAGCCCCAGCATTTT. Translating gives CASRGTAALQPQHF.

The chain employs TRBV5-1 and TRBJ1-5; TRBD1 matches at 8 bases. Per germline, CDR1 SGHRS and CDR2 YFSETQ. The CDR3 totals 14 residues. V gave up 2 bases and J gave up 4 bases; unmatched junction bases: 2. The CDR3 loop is CASSFGTGNQPQHF. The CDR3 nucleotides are TGCGCCAGCAGCTTCGGGACAGGTAATCAGCCCCAGCATTTT.

CDR3 in amino acids: CASSFAVLTSYGYTF. CDR3 in DNA: TGTGCCAGCAGTTTTGCAGTCTTGACAAGCTATGGCTACACCTTC. The chain links TRBV28 to TRBJ1-2, with D hard to call. This CDR3 is built from 15 residues. Germline CDR1 is MDHEN and CDR2 is SYDVKM. Deletions cut 3 bases from V and 4 bases from J, with 15 bases between.

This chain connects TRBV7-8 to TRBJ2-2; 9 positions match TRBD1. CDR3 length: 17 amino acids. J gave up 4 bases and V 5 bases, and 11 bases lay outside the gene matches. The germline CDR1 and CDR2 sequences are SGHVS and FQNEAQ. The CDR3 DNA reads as TGTGCCAGCAGCACGGACAGGGGACGCGGCAGCACCGGGGAGCTGTTTTTT. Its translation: CASSTDRGRGSTGELFF.

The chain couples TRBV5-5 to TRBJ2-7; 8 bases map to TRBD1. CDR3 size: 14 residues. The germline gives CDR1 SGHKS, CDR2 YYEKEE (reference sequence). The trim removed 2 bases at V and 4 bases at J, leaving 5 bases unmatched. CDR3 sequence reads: CASSFGQGGYEQYF. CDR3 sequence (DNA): TGTGCCAGCAGCTTTGGACAGGGAGGATACGAGCAGTACTTC.

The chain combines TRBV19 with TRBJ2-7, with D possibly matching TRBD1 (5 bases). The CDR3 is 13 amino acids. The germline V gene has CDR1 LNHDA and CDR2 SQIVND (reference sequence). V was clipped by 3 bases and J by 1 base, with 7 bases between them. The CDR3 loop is CASSIDRSYEQYF. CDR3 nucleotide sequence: TGTGCCAGTAGTATCGACAGATCCTACGAGCAGTACTTC.